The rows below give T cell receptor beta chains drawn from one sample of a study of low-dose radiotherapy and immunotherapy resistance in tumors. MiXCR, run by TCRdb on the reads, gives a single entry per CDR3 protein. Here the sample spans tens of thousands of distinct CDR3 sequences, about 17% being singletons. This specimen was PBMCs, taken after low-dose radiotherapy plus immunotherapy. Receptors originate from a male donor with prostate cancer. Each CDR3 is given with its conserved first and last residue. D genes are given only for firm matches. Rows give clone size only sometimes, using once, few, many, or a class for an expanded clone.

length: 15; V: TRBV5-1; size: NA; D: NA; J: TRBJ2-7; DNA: TGCGCCAGTAGCTTGGCTTTGGGGCAGGCCTACGAGCAGTACTTC; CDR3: CASSLALGQAYEQYF
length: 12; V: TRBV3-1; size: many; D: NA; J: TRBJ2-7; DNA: TGTGCCAGCAGCCAAGCGGCCTACGAGCAGTACTTC; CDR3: CASSQAAYEQYF
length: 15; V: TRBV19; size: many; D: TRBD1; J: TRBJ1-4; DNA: TGTGCCAGTAGTTCACTATCAGGGGGCGATGAAAAACTGTTTTTT; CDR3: CASSSLSGGDEKLFF
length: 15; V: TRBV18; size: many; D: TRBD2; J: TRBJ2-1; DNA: TGTGCCAGCTCACCCGAAGCGGGAGCAAACAATGAGCAGTTCTTC; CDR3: CASSPEAGANNEQFF
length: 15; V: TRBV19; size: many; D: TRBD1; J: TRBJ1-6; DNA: TGTGCCAGTAGTCCGGGGACAGTTTATAATTCACCCCTCCACTTT; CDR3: CASSPGTVYNSPLHF
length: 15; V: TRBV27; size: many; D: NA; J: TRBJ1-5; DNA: TGTGCCAGCAGTTTGGAAGGTCTCCTCGGTCAGCCCCAGCATTTT; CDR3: CASSLEGLLGQPQHF
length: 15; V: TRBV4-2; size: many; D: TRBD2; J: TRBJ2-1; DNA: TGTGCCAGCAGCCGCGGACTAGCGGATTACAATGAGCAGTTCTTC; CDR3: CASSRGLADYNEQFF
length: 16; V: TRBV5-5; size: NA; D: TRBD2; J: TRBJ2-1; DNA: TGCGCCAGCAGCTTGGGCGGGAGCCCTACCTACAATGAGCAGTTCTTC; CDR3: CASSLGGSPTYNEQFF
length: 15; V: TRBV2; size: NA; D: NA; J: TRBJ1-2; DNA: TGTGCCAGCAGTGACCCCACAGAGATTAACTATGGCTACACCTTC; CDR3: CASSDPTEINYGYTF
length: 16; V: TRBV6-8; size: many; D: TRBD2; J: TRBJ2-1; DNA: TGTGCCAGCAGCCTAGCGGGAGGGGTGTCCTACAATGAGCAGTTCTTC; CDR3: CASSLAGGVSYNEQFF
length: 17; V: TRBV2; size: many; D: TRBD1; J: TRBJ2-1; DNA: TGTGCCAGCAGTGACCACAGGGGACCTACCCCCTACAATGAGCAGTTCTTC; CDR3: CASSDHRGPTPYNEQFF
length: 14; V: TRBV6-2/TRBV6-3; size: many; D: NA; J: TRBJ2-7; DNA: TGTGCCAGCAGTAACCGACTCGAGACCTACGAGCAGTACTTC; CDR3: CASSNRLETYEQYF
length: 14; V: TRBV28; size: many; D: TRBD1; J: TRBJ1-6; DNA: TGTGCCAGCAGTTCTGGGACAGATAATTCACCCCTCCACTTT; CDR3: CASSSGTDNSPLHF
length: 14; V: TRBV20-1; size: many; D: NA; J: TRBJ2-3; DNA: TGCAGTGCTGTTGGGGCAGGAGTACCAGATACGCAGTATTTT; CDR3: CSAVGAGVPDTQYF
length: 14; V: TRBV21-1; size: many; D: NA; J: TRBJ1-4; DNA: TGTGCCAGCAGCCAAAGGGCGAGACGAGAAAAACTGTTTTTT; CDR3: CASSQRARREKLFF
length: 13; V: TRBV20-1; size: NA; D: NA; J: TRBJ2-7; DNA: TGCAGTGCTAGGACGGGACACCCCTACGAGCAGTACTTC; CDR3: CSARTGHPYEQYF
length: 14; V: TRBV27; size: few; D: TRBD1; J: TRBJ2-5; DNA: TGTGCCAGCAGTTCCCAGGGGGCTCAAGAGACCCAGTACTTC; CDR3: CASSSQGAQETQYF
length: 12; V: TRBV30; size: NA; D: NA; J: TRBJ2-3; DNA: TGTGCCTGGAGTGTATCCACAGATACGCAGTATTTT; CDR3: CAWSVSTDTQYF
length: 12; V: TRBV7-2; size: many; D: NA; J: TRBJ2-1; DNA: TGTGCCAGCAGCTTAGATTCGGGTGAGCAGTTCTTC; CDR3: CASSLDSGEQFF
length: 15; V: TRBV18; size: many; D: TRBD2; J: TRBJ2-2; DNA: TGTGCCAGCTCGCCTAGCGGGAGGAGTACCGGGGAGCTGTTTTTT; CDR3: CASSPSGRSTGELFF
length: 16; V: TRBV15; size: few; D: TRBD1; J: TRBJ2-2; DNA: TGTGCCACCAGCAGAGACCGAGGGGGCCACACCGGGGAGCTGTTTTTT; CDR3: CATSRDRGGHTGELFF
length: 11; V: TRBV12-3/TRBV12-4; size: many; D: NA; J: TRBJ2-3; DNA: TGTGCCAGCAGTTCAGCAGATACGCAGTATTTT; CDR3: CASSSADTQYF
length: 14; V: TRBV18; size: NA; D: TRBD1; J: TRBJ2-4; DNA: TGTGCCAGCTCACCACCGGGACAGGGGGACATTCAGTACTTC; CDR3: CASSPPGQGDIQYF
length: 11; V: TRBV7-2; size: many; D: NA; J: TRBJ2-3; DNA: TGTGCCAGCAGCTTAGTCTATACGCAGTATTTT; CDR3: CASSLVYTQYF
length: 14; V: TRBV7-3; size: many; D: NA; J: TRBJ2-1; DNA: TGTGCCAGCAGCCGAGTAGCAGATTACAATGAGCAGTTCTTC; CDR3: CASSRVADYNEQFF
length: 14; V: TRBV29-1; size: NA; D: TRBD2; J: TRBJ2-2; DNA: TGCTGCGTTGAACTAGCGACGAACACCGGGGAGCTGTTCTTT; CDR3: CCVELATNTGELFF
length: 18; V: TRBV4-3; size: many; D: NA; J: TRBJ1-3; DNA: TGCGCCAGCAGCCAAGTAAGACAGCCCGGGGTCTCTGGAAACACCATATATTTT; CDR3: CASSQVRQPGVSGNTIYF
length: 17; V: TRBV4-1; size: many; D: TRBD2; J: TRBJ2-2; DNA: TGCGCCAGCAGCCAAGTGGGAGCTAGCGGGTACACCGGGGAGCTGTTTTTT; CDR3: CASSQVGASGYTGELFF
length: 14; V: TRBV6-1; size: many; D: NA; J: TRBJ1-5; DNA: TGTGCCAGCAATCTCGCGGGAAAGGAACAGCCCCAGCATTTT; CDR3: CASNLAGKEQPQHF
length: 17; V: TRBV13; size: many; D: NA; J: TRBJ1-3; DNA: TGTGCCAGCAGTCAAGGGCCGTTTGACGGTCCTGGAAACACCATATATTTT; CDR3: CASSQGPFDGPGNTIYF
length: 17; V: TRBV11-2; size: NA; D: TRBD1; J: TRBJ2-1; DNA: TGTGCCAGCAGCCCCAGAGGGTCGGGGACAGGGTACGATGAGCAGTTCTTC; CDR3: CASSPRGSGTGYDEQFF
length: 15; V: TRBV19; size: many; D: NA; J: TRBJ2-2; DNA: TGTGCCAGTAGTATGGGGGCTTCGAACACCGGGGAGCTGTTTTTT; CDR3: CASSMGASNTGELFF
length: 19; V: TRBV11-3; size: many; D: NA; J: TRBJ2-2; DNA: TGTGCCAGCAGTTCTTCCTACTTAGCGGAGGGGGGGAACACCGGGGAGCTGTTTTTT; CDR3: CASSSSYLAEGGNTGELFF
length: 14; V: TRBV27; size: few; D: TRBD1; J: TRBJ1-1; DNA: TGTGCCAGCAGCCCAGGTTCCAGGGGGTTTGAAGCTTTCTTT; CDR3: CASSPGSRGFEAFF
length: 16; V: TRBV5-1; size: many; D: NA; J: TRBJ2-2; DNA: TGCGCCAGCAGCTTAGCTACCGGGCGCGGCACCGGGGAGCTGTTTTTT; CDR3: CASSLATGRGTGELFF
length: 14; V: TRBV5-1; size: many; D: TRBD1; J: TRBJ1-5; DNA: TGCGCCAGCAGCACCGGACAGGGGGATCAGCCCCAGCATTTT; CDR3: CASSTGQGDQPQHF
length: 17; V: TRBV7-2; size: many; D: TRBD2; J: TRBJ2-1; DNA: TGTGCCAGCAGCCCACGACTTACTAGCGGGGGCTACAATGAGCAGTTCTTC; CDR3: CASSPRLTSGGYNEQFF
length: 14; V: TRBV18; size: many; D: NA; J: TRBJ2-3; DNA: TGTGCCAGCTCACCACGTGCAGCCACAGATACGCAGTATTTT; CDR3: CASSPRAATDTQYF
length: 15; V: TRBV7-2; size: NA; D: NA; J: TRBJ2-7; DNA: TGTGCCAGCAGCTTATCCAGGGGATGGTCCTACGAGCAGTACTTC; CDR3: CASSLSRGWSYEQYF
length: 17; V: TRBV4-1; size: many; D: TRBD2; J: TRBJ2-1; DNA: TGCGCCAGCAGCCAGAGGGGACTAGCGGGAGGAGAGGGTGAGCAGTTCTTC; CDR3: CASSQRGLAGGEGEQFF
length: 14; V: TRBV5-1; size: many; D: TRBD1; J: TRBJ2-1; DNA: TGCGCCAGCCGGGACAGACAAATCTACAATGAGCAGTTCTTC; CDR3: CASRDRQIYNEQFF
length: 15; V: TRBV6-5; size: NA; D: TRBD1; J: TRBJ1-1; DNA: TGTGCCAGCCTCAATCCGGGACAGGGGATCACTGAAGCTTTCTTT; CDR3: CASLNPGQGITEAFF
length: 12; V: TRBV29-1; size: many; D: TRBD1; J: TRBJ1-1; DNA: TGCAGCGTAGACAGGGGGACGACTGAAGCTTTCTTT; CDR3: CSVDRGTTEAFF
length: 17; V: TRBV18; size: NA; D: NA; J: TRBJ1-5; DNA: TGTGCCAGCTCACCTTCAGCTCTTTTTAATAGCAATCAGCCCCAGCATTTT; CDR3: CASSPSALFNSNQPQHF
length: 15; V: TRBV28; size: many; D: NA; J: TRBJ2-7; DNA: TGTGCCAGCAGTTCCTCCGACGCGGTTTCCTACGAGCAGTACTTC; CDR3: CASSSSDAVSYEQYF
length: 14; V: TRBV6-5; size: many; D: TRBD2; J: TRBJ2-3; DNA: TGTGCCAGCAGCCCGGGAGGCCGGGGGGATACGCAGTATTTT; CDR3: CASSPGGRGDTQYF
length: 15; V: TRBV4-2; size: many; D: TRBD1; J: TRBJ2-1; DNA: TGTGCCAGCAGCCCCAAGGGGGCGGACTACAATGAGCAGTTCTTC; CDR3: CASSPKGADYNEQFF
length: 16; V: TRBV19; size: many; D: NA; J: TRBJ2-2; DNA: TGTGCCAGTAGAAACAGGGAAACCTCGAACACCGGGGAGCTGTTTTTT; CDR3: CASRNRETSNTGELFF
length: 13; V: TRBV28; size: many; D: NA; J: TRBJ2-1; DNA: TGTGCCAGCAGTGATTCTACAGACAATGAGCAGTTCTTC; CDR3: CASSDSTDNEQFF
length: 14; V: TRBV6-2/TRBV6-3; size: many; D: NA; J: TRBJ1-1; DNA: TGTGCCAGCACCAAAGGACTGGGAAACACTGAAGCTTTCTTT; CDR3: CASTKGLGNTEAFF
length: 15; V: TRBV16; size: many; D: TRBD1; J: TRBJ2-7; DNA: TGTGCCAGCGGCAAGGGACAGGGGATCTCCTACGAGCAGTACTTC; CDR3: CASGKGQGISYEQYF
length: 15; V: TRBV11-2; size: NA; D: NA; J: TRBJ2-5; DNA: TGTGCCAGCAGCCATAGTGGGGGGGGCTGGGAGACCCAGTACTTC; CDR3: CASSHSGGGWETQYF
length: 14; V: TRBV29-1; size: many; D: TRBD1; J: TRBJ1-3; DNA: TGCAGCGTCTCCGGACAGGACGCTGGAAACACCATATATTTT; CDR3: CSVSGQDAGNTIYF